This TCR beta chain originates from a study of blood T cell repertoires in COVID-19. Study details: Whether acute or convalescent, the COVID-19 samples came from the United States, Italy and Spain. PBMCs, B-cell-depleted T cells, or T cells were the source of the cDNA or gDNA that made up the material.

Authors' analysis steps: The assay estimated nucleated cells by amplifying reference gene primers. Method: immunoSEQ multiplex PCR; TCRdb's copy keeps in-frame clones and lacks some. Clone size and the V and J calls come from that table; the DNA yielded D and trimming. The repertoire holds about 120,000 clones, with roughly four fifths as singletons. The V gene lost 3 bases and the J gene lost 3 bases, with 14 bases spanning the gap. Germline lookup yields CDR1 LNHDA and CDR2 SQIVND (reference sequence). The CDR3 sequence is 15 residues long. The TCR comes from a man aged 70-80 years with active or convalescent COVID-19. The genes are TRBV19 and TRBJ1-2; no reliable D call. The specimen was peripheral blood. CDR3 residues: CASSISFGTDYGYTF. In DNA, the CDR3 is TGTGCCAGTAGTATCTCGTTCGGAACAGACTATGGCTACACCTTC.